This T cell receptor beta chain emerged from a study of human thymus T cells. Trimming took 4 bases from V and 6 from J, leaving 5 bases between them. The CDR3 covers 11 residues. Looked up from germline, CDR1 is MGHDK and CDR2 is SYGVNS. In corrective heart surgery, resections were taken, and these provided the thymus tissue. Among the donors, all were healthy Finnish infants having corrective surgery for congenital heart defects. The repertoire was sequenced with immunoSEQ multiplex PCR; TCRdb's copy has only in-frame clones and lacks some. The profile shows fewer than 90,000 clones, around 96% of them singletons.

This sequence originates from a boy less than two years old with a congenital heart defect but otherwise immunologically healthy. The gene calls are TRBV25-1 and TRBJ2-3, with D unresolved. Sequencing input: thymus tissue. As DNA, the CDR3 is TGTGCCAGCAGTGTCGGGGATACGCAGTATTTT. As protein: CASSVGDTQYF.